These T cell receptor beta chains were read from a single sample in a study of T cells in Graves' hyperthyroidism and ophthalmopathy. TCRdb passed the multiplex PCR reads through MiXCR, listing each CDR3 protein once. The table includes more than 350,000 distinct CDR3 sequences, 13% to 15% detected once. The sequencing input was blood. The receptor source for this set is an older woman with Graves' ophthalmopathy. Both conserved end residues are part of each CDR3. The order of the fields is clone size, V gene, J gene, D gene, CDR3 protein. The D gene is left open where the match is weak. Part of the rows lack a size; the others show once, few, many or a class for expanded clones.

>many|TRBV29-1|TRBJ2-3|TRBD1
CSVVGARTGSTDTQYF
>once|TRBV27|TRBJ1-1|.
CASSPRVGATEAFF
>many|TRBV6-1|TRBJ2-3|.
CASSRDTQTQYF
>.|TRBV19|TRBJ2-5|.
CASGGGVGETQYF
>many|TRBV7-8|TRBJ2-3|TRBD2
CASSFGGRAIDTQYF
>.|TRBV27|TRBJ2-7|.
CASSFVGLTYEQYF
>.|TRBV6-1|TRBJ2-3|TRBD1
CASRSGTGSDTQYF
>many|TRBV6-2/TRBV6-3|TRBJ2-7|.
CASTQTGPPYEQYF
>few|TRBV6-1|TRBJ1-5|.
CASSLAGISNQPQHF
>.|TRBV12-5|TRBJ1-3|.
CASGTGSYGNTIYF
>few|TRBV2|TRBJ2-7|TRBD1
CASSEGGQGTEQYF
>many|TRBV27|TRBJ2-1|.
CASTVRGLNNEQFF
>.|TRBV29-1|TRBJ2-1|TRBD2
CSVARPPRGTSINNEQFF
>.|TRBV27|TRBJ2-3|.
CASKGRHTDTQYF
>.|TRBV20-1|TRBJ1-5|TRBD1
CSASTGTGAFSNQPQHF
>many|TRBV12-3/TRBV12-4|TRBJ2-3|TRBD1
CASSEPGQGTDTQYF
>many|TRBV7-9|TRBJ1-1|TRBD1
CASSSQGEGTEAFF
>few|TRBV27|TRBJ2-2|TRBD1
CASSPGQGNAGELFF
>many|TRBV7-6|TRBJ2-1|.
CASSLALGTAYNEQFF
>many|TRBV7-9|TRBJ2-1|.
CASSLVLSGYNEQFF
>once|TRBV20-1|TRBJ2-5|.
CSATSQETQYF
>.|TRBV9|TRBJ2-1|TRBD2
CASSVGLAGGTGSYNEQFF
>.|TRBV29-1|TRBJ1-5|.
CSVLTGSNQPQHF
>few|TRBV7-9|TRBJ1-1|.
CASRSRGPEAFF
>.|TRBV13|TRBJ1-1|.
CASSLGEYYVNTEAFF
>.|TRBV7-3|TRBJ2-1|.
CASSHIRGAGYNEQFF
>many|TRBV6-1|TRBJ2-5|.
CASSTPGQGETQYF
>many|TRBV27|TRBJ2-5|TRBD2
CASSLRAGLAGVQETQYF
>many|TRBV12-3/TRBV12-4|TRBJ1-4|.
CASSPNRWGEKLFF
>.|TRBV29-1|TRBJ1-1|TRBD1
CSASGGGGSEASF
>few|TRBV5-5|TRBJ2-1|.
CASSLAAGQGDLRSYNEQFF
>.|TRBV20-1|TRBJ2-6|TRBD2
CSASPRTSGRFAGANVLTF
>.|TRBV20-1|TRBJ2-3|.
CSAVWGGPISPLDTQYF
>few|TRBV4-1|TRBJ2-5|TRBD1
CASSQDRQGWETQYF
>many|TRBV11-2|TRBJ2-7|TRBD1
CASSFTGGEGEQYF
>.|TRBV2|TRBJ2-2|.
CASSEYSGRGTGELFF
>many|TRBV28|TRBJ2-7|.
CASSLPGSSGHEQYF